This T cell receptor beta chain is from a study of shared clonotypes between healthy human individuals. Whole-study context: Donors had three CD4 naive, three CD4 memory, two CD8 naive and one CD8 memory plate apiece.

The authors distributed each subset's genomic DNA evenly over several immunoSEQ plates. TCRdb keeps only in-frame clones here, not all; method: immunoSEQ multiplex PCR. This sample has about 1 million clones, with about 80% found just once. The CDR3 spans 11 residues. V lost 9 bases, J lost 5 bases, and 11 bases lay in between. From germline, CDR1 is MDHEN and CDR2 SYDVKM. There were only Caucasian adults among the donors, and all lived in Nashville, Tennessee. Naive CD4+ cells were CD45RA-selected; the remaining cells were memory. Material: memory CD4+ T cells from PBMCs. Sample subset: CD45RA-negative fraction. This clonotype was sampled from a man between 18 and 29 years old in good health. Some clones in this sample may be carry-over from other donors' samples. The gene calls are TRBV28 and TRBJ2-7; D may correspond to TRBD1 or TRBD2 (5 bases each). CDR3 nucleotide sequence: TGTGCCAGGCCGTGGGGGAACGAGCAGTACTTC. Amino acid sequence: CARPWGNEQYF.